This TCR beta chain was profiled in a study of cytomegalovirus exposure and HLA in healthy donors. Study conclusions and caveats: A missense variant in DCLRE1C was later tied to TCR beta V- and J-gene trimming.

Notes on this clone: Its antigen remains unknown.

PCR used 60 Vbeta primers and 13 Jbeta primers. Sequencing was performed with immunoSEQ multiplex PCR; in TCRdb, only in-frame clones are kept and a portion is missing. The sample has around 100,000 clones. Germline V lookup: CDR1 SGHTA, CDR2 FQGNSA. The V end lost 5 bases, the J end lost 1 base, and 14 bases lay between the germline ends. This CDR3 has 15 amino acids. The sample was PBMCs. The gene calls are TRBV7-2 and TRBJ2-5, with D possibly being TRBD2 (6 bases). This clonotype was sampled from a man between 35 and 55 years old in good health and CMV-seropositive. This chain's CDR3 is CASSPEGWPQETQYF. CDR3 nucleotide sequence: TGTGCCAGCAGCCCGGAGGGGTGGCCCCAAGAGACCCAGTACTTC.